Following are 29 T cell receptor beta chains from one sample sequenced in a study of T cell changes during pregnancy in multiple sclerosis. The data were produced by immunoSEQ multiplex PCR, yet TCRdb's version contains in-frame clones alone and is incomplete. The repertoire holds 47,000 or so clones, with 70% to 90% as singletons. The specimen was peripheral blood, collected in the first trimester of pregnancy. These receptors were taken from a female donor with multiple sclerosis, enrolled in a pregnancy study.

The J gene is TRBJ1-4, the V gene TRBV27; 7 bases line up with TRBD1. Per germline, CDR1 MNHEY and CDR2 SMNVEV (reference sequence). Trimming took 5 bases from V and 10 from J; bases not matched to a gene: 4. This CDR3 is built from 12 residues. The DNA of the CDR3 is TGTGCCAGCAGTGTAAACAGGGGAAAACTGTTTTTT. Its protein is CASSVNRGKLFF.

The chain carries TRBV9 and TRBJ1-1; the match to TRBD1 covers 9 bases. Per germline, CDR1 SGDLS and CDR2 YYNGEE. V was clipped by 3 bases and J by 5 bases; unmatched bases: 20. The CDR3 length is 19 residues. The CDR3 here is CASSATGTGWSGGGTEAFF. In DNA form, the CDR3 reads TGTGCCAGCAGCGCTACCGGGACAGGGTGGTCTGGCGGGGGGACTGAAGCTTTCTTT.

CDR3 bases: TGTGCCAGCCTACTGAGGGGGCCCTACGAGCAGTACTTC. Translation gives CASLLRGPYEQYF. This chain uses TRBV2 with TRBJ2-7; 7 nucleotides line up with TRBD1. Germline values: CDR1 SNHLY, CDR2 FYNNEI. The CDR3 length is 13 residues. The trim removed 8 bases at V and 2 bases at J, leaving 6 bases unmatched.

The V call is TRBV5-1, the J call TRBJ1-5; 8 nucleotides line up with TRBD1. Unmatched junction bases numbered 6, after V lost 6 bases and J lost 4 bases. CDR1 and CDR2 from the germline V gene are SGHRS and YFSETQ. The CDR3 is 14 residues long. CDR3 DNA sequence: TGCGCCAGCACCCTACAGGGGGGGAATCAGCCCCAGCATTTT. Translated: CASTLQGGNQPQHF.

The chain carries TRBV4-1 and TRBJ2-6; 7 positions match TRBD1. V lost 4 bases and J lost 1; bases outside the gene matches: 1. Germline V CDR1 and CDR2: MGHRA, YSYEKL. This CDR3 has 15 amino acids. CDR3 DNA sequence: TGCGCCAGCAGCCCCAGGGGGTCTGGGGCCAACGTCCTGACTTTC. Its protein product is CASSPRGSGANVLTF.

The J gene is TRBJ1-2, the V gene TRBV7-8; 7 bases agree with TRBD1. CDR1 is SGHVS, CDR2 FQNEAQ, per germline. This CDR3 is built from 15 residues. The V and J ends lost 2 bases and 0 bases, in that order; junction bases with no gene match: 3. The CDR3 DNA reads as TGTGCCAGCAGCTTAAGGGGGCCGGCTAACTATGGCTACACCTTC. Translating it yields CASSLRGPANYGYTF.

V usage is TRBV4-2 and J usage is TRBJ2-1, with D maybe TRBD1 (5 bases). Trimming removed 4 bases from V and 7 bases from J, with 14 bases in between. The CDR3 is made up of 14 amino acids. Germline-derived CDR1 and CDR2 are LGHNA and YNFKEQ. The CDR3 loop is CASSPSLGRNEQFF. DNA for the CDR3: TGTGCCAGCAGCCCCTCCCTGGGGCGTAATGAGCAGTTCTTC.

The chain's CDR3 is CASGLDRGFTEAFF. The CDR3 DNA follows: TGCGCCAGCGGACTAGACCGGGGGTTCACTGAAGCTTTCTTT. This chain joins TRBV5-1 and TRBJ1-1; D is perhaps TRBD1 (5 bases). Looked up from germline, CDR1 is SGHRS and CDR2 is YFSETQ. The V and J ends lost 7 bases and 4 bases respectively, with 17 bases between them. This CDR3 comprises 14 residues.

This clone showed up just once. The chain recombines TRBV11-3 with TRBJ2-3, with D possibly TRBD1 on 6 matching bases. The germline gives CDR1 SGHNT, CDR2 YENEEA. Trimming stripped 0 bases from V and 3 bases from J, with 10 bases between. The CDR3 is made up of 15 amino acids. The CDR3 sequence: CASSLDRGRTDTQYF. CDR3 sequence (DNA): TGTGCCAGCAGCTTAGACAGGGGCAGGACAGATACGCAGTATTTT.

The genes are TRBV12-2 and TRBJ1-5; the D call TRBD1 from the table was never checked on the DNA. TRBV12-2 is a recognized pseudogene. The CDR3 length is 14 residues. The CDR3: CASRLVNSHQPQHF. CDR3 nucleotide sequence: TGTGCAAGTCGCTTAGTTAACAGTCATCAGCCCCAGCATTTT.

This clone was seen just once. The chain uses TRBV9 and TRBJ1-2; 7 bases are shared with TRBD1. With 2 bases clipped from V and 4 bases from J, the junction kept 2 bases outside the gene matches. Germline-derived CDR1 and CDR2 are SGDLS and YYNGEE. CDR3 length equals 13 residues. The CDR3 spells CASSVGTAYGYTF. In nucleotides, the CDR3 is TGTGCCAGCAGCGTCGGGACAGCCTATGGCTACACCTTC.

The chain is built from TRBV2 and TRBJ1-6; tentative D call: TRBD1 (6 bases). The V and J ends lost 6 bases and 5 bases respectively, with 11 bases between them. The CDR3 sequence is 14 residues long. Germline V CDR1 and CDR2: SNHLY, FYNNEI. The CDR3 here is CASREDSHNSPLHF. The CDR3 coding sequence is TGTGCCAGCAGGGAGGACAGTCATAATTCACCCCTCCACTTT.

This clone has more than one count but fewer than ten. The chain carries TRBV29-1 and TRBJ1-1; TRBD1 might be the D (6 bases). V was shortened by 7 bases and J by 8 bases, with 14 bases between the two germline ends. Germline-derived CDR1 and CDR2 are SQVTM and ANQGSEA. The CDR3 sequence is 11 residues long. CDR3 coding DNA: TGCAGCGCCGTTAGGACAGAAGAAGCTTTCTTT. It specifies CSAVRTEEAFF.

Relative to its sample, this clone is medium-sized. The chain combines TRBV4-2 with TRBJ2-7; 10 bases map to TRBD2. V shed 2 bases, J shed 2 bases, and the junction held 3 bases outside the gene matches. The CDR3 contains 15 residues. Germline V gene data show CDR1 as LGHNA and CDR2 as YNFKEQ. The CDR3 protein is CASSQLAGEAYEQYF. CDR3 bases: TGTGCCAGCAGCCAACTAGCGGGGGAGGCCTACGAGCAGTACTTC.

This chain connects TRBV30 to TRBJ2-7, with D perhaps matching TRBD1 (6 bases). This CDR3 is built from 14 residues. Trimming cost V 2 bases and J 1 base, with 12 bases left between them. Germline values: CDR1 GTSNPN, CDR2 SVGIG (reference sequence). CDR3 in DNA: TGTGCCTGGAGTATGAGGGGGATTTCCTACGAGCAGTACTTC. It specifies CAWSMRGISYEQYF.

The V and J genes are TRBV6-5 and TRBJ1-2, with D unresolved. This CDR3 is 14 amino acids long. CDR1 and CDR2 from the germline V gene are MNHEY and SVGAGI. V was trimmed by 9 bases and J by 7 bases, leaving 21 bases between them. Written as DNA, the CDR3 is TGTGCCAGTCTTGGCCCCGACAAGATTACTGGCTACACCTTC. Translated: CASLGPDKITGYTF.

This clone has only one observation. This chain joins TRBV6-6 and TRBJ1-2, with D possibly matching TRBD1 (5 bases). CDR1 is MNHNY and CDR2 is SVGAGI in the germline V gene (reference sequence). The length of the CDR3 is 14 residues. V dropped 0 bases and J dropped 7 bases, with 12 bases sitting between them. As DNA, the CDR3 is TGTGCCAGCAGTTACTCCGAAGGGGCGTCTGGCTACACCTTC. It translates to CASSYSEGASGYTF.

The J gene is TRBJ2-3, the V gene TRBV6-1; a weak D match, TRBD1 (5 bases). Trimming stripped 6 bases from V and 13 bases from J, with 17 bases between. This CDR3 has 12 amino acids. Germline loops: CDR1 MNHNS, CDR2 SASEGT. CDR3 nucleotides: TGTGCCAGCAGCCCACAGGTTATTTCTAAGTATTTT. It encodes CASSPQVISKYF.

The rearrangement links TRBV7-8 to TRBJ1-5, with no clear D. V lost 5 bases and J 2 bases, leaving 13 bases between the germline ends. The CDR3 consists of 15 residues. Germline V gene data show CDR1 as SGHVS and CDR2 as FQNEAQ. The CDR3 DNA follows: TGTGCCAGCAGCCCACGATGGCTGGGCAATCAGCCCCAGCATTTT. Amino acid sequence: CASSPRWLGNQPQHF.

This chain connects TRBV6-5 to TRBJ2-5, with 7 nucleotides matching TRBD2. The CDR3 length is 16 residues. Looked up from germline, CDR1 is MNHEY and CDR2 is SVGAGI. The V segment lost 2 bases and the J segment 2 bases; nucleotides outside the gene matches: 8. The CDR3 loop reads CASSYGGAGDQETQYF. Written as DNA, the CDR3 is TGTGCCAGCAGTTACGGAGGGGCGGGGGATCAAGAGACCCAGTACTTC.

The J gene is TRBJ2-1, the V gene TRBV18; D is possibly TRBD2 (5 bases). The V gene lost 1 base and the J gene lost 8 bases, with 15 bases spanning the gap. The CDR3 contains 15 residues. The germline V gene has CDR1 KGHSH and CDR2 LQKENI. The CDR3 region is CASSPRVALFDEQFF. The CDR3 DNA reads TGTGCCAGCTCACCACGAGTAGCGCTGTTCGATGAGCAGTTCTTC. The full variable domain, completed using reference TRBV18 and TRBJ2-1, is NAGVMQNPRHLVRRRGQEARLRCSPMKGHSHVYWYRQLPEEGLKFMVYLQKENIIDESGMPKERFSAEFPKEGPSILRIQQVVRGDSAAYFCASSPRVALFDEQFFGPGTRLTVL.

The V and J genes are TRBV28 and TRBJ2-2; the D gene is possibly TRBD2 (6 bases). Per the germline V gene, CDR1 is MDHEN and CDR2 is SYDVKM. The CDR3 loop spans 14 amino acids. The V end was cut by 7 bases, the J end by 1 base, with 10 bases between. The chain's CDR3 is CASTRGGNTGELFF. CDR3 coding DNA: TGTGCCAGCACAAGGGGAGGGAACACCGGGGAGCTGTTTTTT.

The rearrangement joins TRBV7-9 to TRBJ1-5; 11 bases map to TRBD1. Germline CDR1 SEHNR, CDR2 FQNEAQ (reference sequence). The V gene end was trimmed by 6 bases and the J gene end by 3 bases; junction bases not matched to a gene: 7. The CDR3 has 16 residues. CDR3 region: CASSPGQGADNQPQHF. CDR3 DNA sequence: TGTGCCAGCAGTCCCGGACAGGGGGCAGACAATCAGCCCCAGCATTTT.

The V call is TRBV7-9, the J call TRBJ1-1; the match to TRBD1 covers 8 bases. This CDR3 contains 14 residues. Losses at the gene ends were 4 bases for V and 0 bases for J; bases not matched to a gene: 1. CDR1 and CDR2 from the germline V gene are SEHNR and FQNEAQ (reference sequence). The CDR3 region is CASSWTGMNTEAFF. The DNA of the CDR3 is TGTGCCAGCAGCTGGACAGGGATGAACACTGAAGCTTTCTTT.

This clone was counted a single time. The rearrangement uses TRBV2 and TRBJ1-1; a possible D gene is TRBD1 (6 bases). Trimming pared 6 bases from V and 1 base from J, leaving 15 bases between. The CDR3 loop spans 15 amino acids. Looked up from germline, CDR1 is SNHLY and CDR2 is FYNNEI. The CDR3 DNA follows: TGTGCCAGCAGCAGGGGACGCCCGCAGAACACTGAAGCTTTCTTT. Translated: CASSRGRPQNTEAFF.

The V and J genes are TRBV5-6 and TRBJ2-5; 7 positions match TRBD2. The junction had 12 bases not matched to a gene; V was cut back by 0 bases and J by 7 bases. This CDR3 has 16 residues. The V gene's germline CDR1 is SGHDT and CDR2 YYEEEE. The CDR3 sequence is CASSLAPGGRGVTQYF. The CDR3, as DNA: TGTGCCAGCAGCTTGGCTCCCGGGGGGAGAGGCGTGACCCAGTACTTC.

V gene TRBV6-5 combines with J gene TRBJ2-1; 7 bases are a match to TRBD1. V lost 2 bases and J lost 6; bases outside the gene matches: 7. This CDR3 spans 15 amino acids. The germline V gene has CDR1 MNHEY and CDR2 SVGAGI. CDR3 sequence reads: CASSYVPRQGNEQFF. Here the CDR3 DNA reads TGTGCCAGCAGTTACGTTCCAAGACAGGGCAATGAGCAGTTCTTC.

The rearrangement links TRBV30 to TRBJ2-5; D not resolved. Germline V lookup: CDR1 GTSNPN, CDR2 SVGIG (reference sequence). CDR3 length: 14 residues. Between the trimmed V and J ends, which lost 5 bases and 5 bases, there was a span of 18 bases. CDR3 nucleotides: TGTGCCTGGGCCCACCCCGGTGATGCGGAGACCCAGTACTTC. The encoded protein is CAWAHPGDAETQYF.

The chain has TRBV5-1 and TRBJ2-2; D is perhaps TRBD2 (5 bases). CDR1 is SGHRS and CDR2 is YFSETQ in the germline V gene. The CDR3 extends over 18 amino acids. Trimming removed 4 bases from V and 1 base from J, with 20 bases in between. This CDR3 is CASSHPGSTPQNTGELFF. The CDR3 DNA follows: TGCGCCAGCAGCCACCCTGGGAGCACGCCCCAGAACACCGGGGAGCTGTTTTTT. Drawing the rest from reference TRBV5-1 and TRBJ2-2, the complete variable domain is KAGVTQTPRYLIKTRGQQVTLSCSPISGHRSVSWYQQTPGQGLQFLFEYFSETQRNKGNFPGRFSGRQFSNSRSEMNVSTLELGDSALYLCASSHPGSTPQNTGELFFGEGSRLTVL.